This TCR beta chain was recorded in a study of cytomegalovirus exposure and HLA in healthy donors (dated by TCRdb to about 2017). With regard to the full study: An earlier analysis of several hundred of the donors reported approximately 260 Gb of sequence data and 117 million unique TCR beta sequences obtained from approximately 180 million T cells. Rather than using new phenotypic data, the later analysis identified candidate immune exposures from TCR beta sequences and from how often those sequences occurred across donors. An earlier analysis of 587 of the donors applied high-throughput TCR beta sequencing to assess whether each TCR beta V gene segment acted as functional or pseudogenic. The study aimed to test whether cataloging public T cell receptors could reveal signatures of past pathogen exposure. A later analysis re-examined previously published TCR beta repertoires from 610 or so donors and added high-resolution HLA genotyping to investigate patterns of TCR occurrence. Of the 398 genotyped donors, 81% fell in the genetic ancestry cluster associated with self-reported Caucasian donors. All discovery cohort repertoires had been generated on a single sequencing platform. Typing coverage differed by locus: A, B, C, DRB1 and DQB1 were typed in roughly 620-630 donors, DQA1 in about 560, DPA1 in around 600, and DPB1 in 400 to 490. Alongside the repertoire data, information on donor age, sex, ethnicity and CMV serostatus was compiled. Four to six DR-DQ haplotypes were handled as single units for association and clustering, since linkage in the cohort was strong. A later genetic analysis used genome-wide SNP genotypes for about 60% of the roughly 670 donors, treating that subset as a discovery cohort. Along with the roughly 610-subject first cohort, a separate validation cohort of more than 90 different subjects was used. To predict cytomegalovirus infection status, the study combined high-throughput TCR immunosequencing, statistical association of individual TCRs with disease status, and machine learning. Using immunosequencing, the study profiled T cell repertoires from 640 or so subjects and related those repertoires to cytomegalovirus serostatus. An early release that covered about 600 HLA-typed donors contained around 300 gigabases of sequencing data and roughly 84 million unique TCR sequences. On average, 235,054 unique TCR beta nucleotide sequences were sequenced per donor among a few hundred genotyped donors of the cohort, with roughly 18% of those sequences being non-productive. Class I and class II HLA loci were covered by the typing at four-digit resolution.

Receptor amplification or capture employed the immunoSEQ multiplex PCR assay. For the multiplex PCR, a mixture combining 60 forward primers for TCR Vbeta segments and 13 reverse primers for TCR Jbeta segments was used. Amplification of the CDR3 region of rearranged TCR beta genes was performed with a multiplex PCR assay on genomic DNA. On the Illumina HiSeq System, the amplified TCR beta libraries were sequenced as 87-base-pair reads. On the authors' methods: Across the 670 or so repertoires, a later analysis counted 80 million or so unique TCR beta chains, 9.5 million to 12 million of which were shared by at least two donors. Raw reads were error-corrected and collapsed into unique sequences with a nearest-neighbor algorithm that merged closely related sequences to remove PCR and sequencing errors. CDR3 sequences were aligned to IMGT reference sequences to assign V, D and J gene segments. For a sequence to be retained, a match of at least six nucleotides to both a V gene segment and a J gene segment was required. A rearrangement was called productive if the CDR3 had no stop codons and remained in frame with V and J, and every other rearrangement was called non-productive. Following IMGT convention, CDR3 was defined as the stretch from the second conserved V-encoded cysteine to the conserved J-encoded phenylalanine. The earlier analysis of fewer than 700 of the donors excluded sequences that lacked an unambiguous match to a single V gene segment. In an earlier analysis of approximately 500 of the donors, a V segment was called functional when productive rearrangements were above 56.7%, and segregating when the standard deviation between donors exceeded 5%. A statistical classification framework was built for diagnosing cytomegalovirus status from the catalog of TCR beta chain sequences. In a later analysis, V and J genes were assigned by comparing TCR nucleotide sequences against IMGT/GENE-DB human TR gene sequences. Using the TCRdist pipeline, a later analysis assigned CDR3 sequences along with most-parsimonious VDJ recombination scenarios. In a later analysis, each TCR beta chain was defined by its CDR3 amino acid sequence together with its V-gene family, and reads lacking a unique V-gene family were excluded. A later analysis removed over 500 highly shared, low-generation-probability nucleotide sequences to deal with suspected cross-contamination and a sequencing artifact. A later analysis calculated a clonal expansion index for each public chain from normalized within-repertoire ranks of inferred template counts. In a later analysis, generation probabilities were computed with a VDJ recombination model fitted to out-of-frame rearrangements, and the resulting probabilities were checked against IGoR. In a later analysis, hypergeometric tests were used to score TCR-TCR, TCR-HLA and TCR-CMV co-occurrence, with a repertoire-size bias correction applied to TCR pairs. To estimate false discovery rates, a later analysis permuted the HLA or CMV assignments 20 times. In a later analysis, co-occurring TCRs were grouped with DBSCAN, and TCRdist sequence similarity was added when clustering was performed within HLA-allele-positive subsets. Co-occurrence clustering excluded repertoires with fewer than 30,000 or more than 120,000 public chains, plus five with anomalous nucleotide sharing. TCRdb holds this immuneACCESS table with in-frame rearrangements only. Some clones are missing; in checked studies, unresolved V genes explain under half, and the rest has no known cause. V and J calls and clone size follow that table, whereas D and trimming were derived from the DNA. The sample table holds about 140,000 clones, of which around 79% were seen once. 3.1% of the sample goes to the ten largest clones.

Findings and caveats that apply to the study as a whole: Sequencing depth was assumed to be roughly uniform across donors in the presence/absence analyses, though that assumption may not hold. The sequencing pipeline was judged likely to have produced a cluster of highly shared sequence variants as a technical artifact. The cohort was sequenced for TCR beta chains only, and without alpha or paired-chain data the features that could be detected were limited. The only immune exposure information available for the cohort was CMV serostatus. In the study, approximately 150 TCR beta chains were listed as associated with cytomegalovirus. According to a later analysis, parvovirus B19, influenza, CMV and Epstein-Barr virus appeared linked to several top co-occurrence clusters. In an earlier analysis of fewer than 750 of the donors, most TCR beta V segments were observed in productive rearrangements about 90% or about 30% of the time, broadly matching IMGT annotations. While some public TCRs were present in many individuals, most TCR sequences turned up only very rarely across donors. A later analysis found that HLA-associated TCR beta chains were more clonally expanded and had lower generation probabilities than equally common non-associated chains. Three of the identified cytomegalovirus-associated TCR beta chains were confirmed in vitro to be specific for cytomegalovirus antigens. Because HLA typing was missing for some donors at each locus, association tests included only the typed subset. Most CMV-associated TCR beta chains appeared to be HLA-restricted in a later analysis, and the HLA associations seemed to be driven largely by CMV exposure. A further reported finding was that TCR beta sequences accurately predicted the HLA-A and HLA-B alleles for most subjects in the first cohort. The classifier was reported to diagnose cytomegalovirus status with high specificity and sensitivity in both the original cohort and the validation cohort. In a later analysis, TCR association rates were found to vary across HLA loci, with the most associated TCRs seen for DRB1 alleles and the fewest for HLA-C alleles. A later analysis associated approximately 17,000 TCR beta sequences with specific HLA alleles at a false discovery rate of 0.05. A later genetic analysis reported fewer N-insertions in productive TCRs among donors in an Asian-associated ancestry cluster than the roughly 700-donor mean. Some IMGT-functional V segments, including TRBV6-2 and TRBV6-3, could not be distinguished by the 87-base-pair reads and were therefore excluded. It was suggested by the authors that the approach could potentially be generalized to other disease states and immunological phenotypes. The earlier analysis of a few hundred of the donors excluded roughly 17 rarely observed V segments, including chromosome 9 orphons, because counts were too low. When HLA alleles, especially DR and DQ, strongly co-occurred, attributing TCR associations to individual alleles was difficult. Correlated functional status among segregating V segments might reflect linkage disequilibrium, but an unknown experimental factor could not be ruled out. An association between a missense DCLRE1C variant and V-gene and J-gene trimming of TCR beta chains was found in a later genetic analysis and replicated in an independent cohort.

CDR1 and CDR2 were assigned from the germline V gene as MNHNS and SASEGT. The CDR3 runs 15 residues from the cysteine to the phenylalanine. Only CDR3 DNA is held: 45 bases, read in frame from base 1. Trimming removed 3 bases from V and 1 base from J, leaving 13 bases between the germline ends. This clone was counted only a few times. What this receptor recognizes is not known. Base qualities were left out, and no much larger clone turns up one base away. The cohort comprised hundreds of healthy bone marrow donors. At the time of sampling, all cohort members were nominally healthy, though unrecorded immune exposures were likely present. The donor was CMV seronegative and was included in the group of a few hundred seronegative cohort members. Every donor gave a peripheral blood sample, and the peripheral blood mononuclear cells from that sample were used for TCR beta sequencing. The Qiagen DNeasy Blood Extraction Kit was used to extract genomic DNA from the blood cell samples.

Sequenced: PBMCs. Recombination linked TRBV6-1 to TRBJ2-7; possibly the D gene is TRBD2, per 5 matching bases. The sequence derives from a female donor in good health and CMV-seronegative. The DNA is as follows: TGTGCCAGCAGTGAGGTCTGGGAGCGGTCCTACGAGCAGTACTTC. This codes for CASSEVWERSYEQYF.